Listed here are 4 T cell receptor beta chains from one sample, sequenced in a study of blood T cell repertoires in COVID-19. Clones were read by immunoSEQ multiplex PCR, and TCRdb kept only the in-frame ones, dropping some. In the table there are 45,000 to 70,000 clones, about nine tenths of which are singletons. The specimen sequenced was peripheral blood. These receptors originate from a woman aged 55-70 years with active or convalescent COVID-19.

CDR3 in amino acids: CATSRGTGYSNQPQHF. The CDR3 DNA reads as TGTGCCACCAGCAGAGGGACAGGCTATAGCAATCAGCCCCAGCATTTT. The genes are TRBV15 and TRBJ1-5; 7 positions match TRBD1. The CDR3 spans 16 residues. Trimming took 1 base from V and 0 from J; bases not matched to a gene: 3. The germline V gene has CDR1 LNHNV and CDR2 YYDKDF (reference sequence).

This chain uses TRBV13 with TRBJ1-1; 7 bases agree with TRBD1. Germline lookup yields CDR1 PRHDT and CDR2 FYEKMQ (reference sequence). After removal of 5 bases from V and 0 bases from J, the junction contained 6 bases not matched to a gene. The CDR3 covers 15 residues. CDR3 residues: CASSKNRGLNTEAFF. As DNA, the CDR3 is TGTGCCAGCAGCAAAAACAGGGGATTGAACACTGAAGCTTTCTTT.

The CDR3: CASSLGRGVAEAFF. The DNA of the CDR3 is TGTGCCAGCAGTCTCGGAAGGGGTGTGGCTGAAGCTTTCTTT. This sequence joins TRBV28 and TRBJ1-1; D might be TRBD1 (5 bases). CDR3 length: 14 amino acids. Germline CDR1 and CDR2: MDHEN and SYDVKM. Deletions cut 5 bases from V and 6 bases from J, with 16 bases between.

V is TRBV7-3 and J is TRBJ2-1, with D tentatively TRBD2 (6 bases). V was shortened by 6 bases and J by 9 bases, with 15 bases between the two germline ends. The germline V gene has CDR1 SGHTA and CDR2 FQGTGA. This CDR3 region has 13 residues. CDR3 residues: CASRGGGVGEQFF. The CDR3 nucleotides read TGTGCCAGCAGGGGGGGTGGAGTCGGTGAGCAGTTCTTC. Full variable domain (rest looked up from reference TRBV7-3 and TRBJ2-1): GAGVSQTPSNKVTEKGKYVELRCDPISGHTALYWYRQSLGQGPEFLIYFQGTGAADDSGLPNDRFFAVRPEGSVSTLKIQRTERGDSAVYLCASRGGGVGEQFFGPGTRLTVL.